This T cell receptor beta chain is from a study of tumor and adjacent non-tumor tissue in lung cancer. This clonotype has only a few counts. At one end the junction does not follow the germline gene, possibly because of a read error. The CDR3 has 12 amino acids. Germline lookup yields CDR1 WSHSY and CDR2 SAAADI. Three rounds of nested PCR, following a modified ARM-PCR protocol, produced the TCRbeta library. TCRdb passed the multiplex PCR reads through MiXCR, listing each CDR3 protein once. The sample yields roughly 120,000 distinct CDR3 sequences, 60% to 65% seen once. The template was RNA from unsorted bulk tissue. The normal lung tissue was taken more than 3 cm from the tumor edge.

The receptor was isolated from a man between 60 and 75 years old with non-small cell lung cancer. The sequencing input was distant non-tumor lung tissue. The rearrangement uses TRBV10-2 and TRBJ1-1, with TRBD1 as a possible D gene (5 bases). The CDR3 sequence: CASQGLWTEALF. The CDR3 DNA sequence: TGCGCCAGCCAGGGTCTCTGGACTGAAGCTCTCTTT.